The rows below give T cell receptor beta chains drawn from one sample of a study of shared clonotypes between healthy human individuals. Data came from immunoSEQ multiplex PCR; TCRdb stores just in-frame clones and leaves some out. The sample includes some 2,500,000 clones, 93% of them seen just once. Sequencing used naive CD4+ T cells from PBMCs. Every receptor here comes from a man aged 18 to 30 in good health. Some clones in this sample may be carry-over from other donors' samples. CDR3s include the opening cysteine and the closing phenylalanine or tryptophan. Only some rows state a clone size, as once, few, many or a class for expanded clones.

V	size	J	CDR3
TRBV7-3	NA	TRBJ2-2	CASSFDRGPGELFF
TRBV11-3	NA	TRBJ2-3	CASSLSPDTQYF
TRBV5-1	NA	TRBJ2-1	CASSLGLAGRDSYNEQFF
TRBV5-4	NA	TRBJ2-1	CASTTGLAGDAGYNEQFF
TRBV27	NA	TRBJ2-3	CASSLKVPDTQYF
TRBV15	NA	TRBJ2-7	CATSRDLASEQYF
TRBV7-3	once	TRBJ2-1	CASSSGLALYNEQFF
TRBV2	NA	TRBJ1-2	CASSKTLLGGYTF
TRBV28	NA	TRBJ1-2	CASSLAGGAGYGYTF
TRBV9	NA	TRBJ2-6	CASSVGSGANVLTF
TRBV6-5	NA	TRBJ2-7	CASRRSRLAFYEQYF
TRBV5-1	NA	TRBJ1-1	CASSLLRSPSTEAFF
TRBV28	NA	TRBJ1-5	CASFSANQPQHF
TRBV15	NA	TRBJ1-1	CATSLDRVYTEAFF
TRBV29-1	NA	TRBJ1-1	CSVVGALNTEAFF
TRBV7-9	NA	TRBJ2-5	CASSQQGTQETQYF